This entry concerns a single T cell receptor beta chain. This entry is derived from a study of blood T cell repertoires in COVID-19. Study background: Spain, Italy and the United States supplied samples that represented acute and convalescent COVID-19. Sources were T cells, B-cell-depleted T cells, or PBMCs; the material itself was cDNA or gDNA.

Original handling: Amplification of reference gene primers was used by the study to estimate nucleated cell counts. Assay: immunoSEQ multiplex PCR; the TCRdb copy retains only in-frame clones and omits some. The V and J calls and the clone size are those of that table, but D and trimming were determined from the DNA. Of tens of thousands of clones listed, roughly 84% are singletons. The CDR3 spans 15 residues. The ends lost 3 bases at V and 4 bases at J; junction bases unmatched: 7. CDR1 is SGDLS and CDR2 is YYNGEE in the germline V gene. The sample consisted of peripheral blood. The source is a human donor in a cohort sampled during active COVID-19. The chain carries TRBV9 and TRBJ1-2; TRBD1 matches 9 bases. As DNA, the CDR3 is TGTGCCAGCAGCGATCGGACAGGGGTTTCCTATGGCTACACCTTC. Translated: CASSDRTGVSYGYTF.